The next 25 T cell receptor beta chains were all read from a single sample in a study of beta chain features in type 1 diabetes. General study results and limits: Shortening of TCRB CDR3s, moderate but significant, appeared in all four CD4+ subsets of Type 1 diabetes patients.

These receptors' antigens are unknown. Expressed TCRB transcripts were sequenced because the entire RNA isolate underwent reverse transcription. Some clones are missing from TCRdb's copy, which holds only in-frame ones; the method was immunoSEQ multiplex PCR. The table has 20,000 to 25,000 clones, under 75% seen once. Sample: Tregs from blood. Every receptor here comes from a man between 18 and 35 years old with type 1 diabetes.

By its share, this clone is medium-sized. CDR3: CASSHRGTELYGYTF. The CDR3 nucleotides are TGTGCCAGCAGTCACAGGGGGACGGAGCTCTATGGCTACACCTTC. The chain has TRBV6-5 and TRBJ1-2; TRBD1 matches 8 bases. The CDR3 sequence is 15 residues long. V gave up 5 bases and J gave up 4 bases; unmatched junction bases: 9. CDR1 is MNHEY and CDR2 is SVGAGI in the germline V gene.

The rearrangement uses TRBV5-1 and TRBJ2-5; 12 nucleotides match TRBD2. The J segment lost 1 base and the V segment lost 3 bases, leaving 1 base of the junction unmatched. The CDR3 runs 15 residues. Germline V gives CDR1 SGHRS, CDR2 YFSETQ. For the CDR3, the DNA is TGCGCCAGCAGCTGGGGACTAGCGGGCCAAGAGACCCAGTACTTC. The encoded protein is CASSWGLAGQETQYF.

This clone has a handful of counts. CDR3 coding DNA: TGTGCCAGCAGCTTGTACAGGGAGACAGGGGGAACTGGCAATCAGCCCCAGCATTTT. Residues: CASSLYRETGGTGNQPQHF. The chain employs TRBV5-6 and TRBJ1-5; 9 bases align to TRBD1. V dropped 1 base and J dropped 2; count of bases not matched to a gene: 13. Germline CDR1 SGHDT, CDR2 YYEEEE. The CDR3 covers 19 residues.

The V call is TRBV28, the J call TRBJ2-7; 8 nucleotides match TRBD1. Germline-derived CDR1 and CDR2 are MDHEN and SYDVKM. The V segment lost 3 bases and the J segment 7 bases; nucleotides outside the gene matches: 5. The CDR3 has 13 amino acids. The CDR3 region is CASSFRGPREQYF. Written as DNA, the CDR3 is TGTGCCAGCAGTTTCAGGGGGCCAAGGGAGCAGTACTTC.

J is TRBJ1-4 and V is TRBV5-1; no definite D call. V lost 3 bases and J 0 bases, leaving 3 bases between the germline ends. The germline gives CDR1 SGHRS, CDR2 YFSETQ. The CDR3 length is 13 residues. The chain's CDR3 is CASSSSTNEKLFF. CDR3 in DNA: TGCGCCAGCAGCTCCTCAACTAATGAAAAACTGTTTTTT.

The chain has TRBV5-1 and TRBJ2-2; D is perhaps TRBD2 (6 bases). The V end lost 5 bases, the J end lost 2 bases, and 10 bases lay between the germline ends. Germline CDR1 and CDR2: SGHRS and YFSETQ. The CDR3 contains 14 residues. The CDR3 nucleotides read TGCGCCAGCAGGCGGGACGGAAACACCGGGGAGCTGTTTTTT. Protein sequence: CASRRDGNTGELFF.

The rearrangement joins TRBV11-2 to TRBJ2-5, with TRBD2 matching 8 bases. CDR1 is SGHAT and CDR2 is FQNNGV in the germline V gene. The J segment lost 5 bases and the V segment lost 5 bases, leaving 7 bases of the junction unmatched. CDR3 size: 14 residues. The CDR3, as DNA: TGTGCCAGCAGCCCCGGGGGGGCGGGGGAGACCCAGTACTTC. Translating it yields CASSPGGAGETQYF.

The chain recombines TRBV11-2 with TRBJ1-4; 9 bases fit TRBD1. This CDR3 spans 15 amino acids. Germline V gene data show CDR1 as SGHAT and CDR2 as FQNNGV. V lost 3 bases and J lost 5; bases outside the gene matches: 4. The CDR3 reads CASSFATGGNEKLFF. As DNA, the CDR3 is TGTGCCAGCAGCTTCGCGACAGGGGGAAATGAAAAACTGTTTTTT.

J is TRBJ2-5 and V is TRBV28; 8 bases align to TRBD1. TRBJ2-7 matches the DNA end more closely, so the J call is doubtful. CDR1 and CDR2 (germline): MDHEN, SYDVKM. The CDR3 totals 15 residues. The CDR3 nucleotides read TGTGCCAGCAGTTCCCCAGGGGGCGCGCCCTACGAGCAGTACTTC. Protein: CASSSPGGAPYEQYF.

The V and J genes are TRBV4-2 and TRBJ2-1, with D perhaps TRBD1 (7 bases). CDR1 is LGHNA and CDR2 is YNFKEQ in the germline V gene. This CDR3 is built from 17 residues. Trimming pared 3 bases from V and 9 bases from J, leaving 24 bases between. The CDR3, as DNA: TGTGCCAGCAGCCAGTATTTTTCCGGGGCCCAGGGGGGTGAGCAGTTCTTC. Amino acids: CASSQYFSGAQGGEQFF.

The rearrangement joins TRBV28 to TRBJ1-1; perhaps TRBD1 as D (5 bases). Between the trimmed V and J ends, which lost 0 bases and 1 base, there was a span of 12 bases. CDR1 is MDHEN, CDR2 SYDVKM, per germline. This CDR3 is built from 16 residues. CDR3 coding DNA: TGTGCCAGCAGTTTATGGGGTTGGGGGGGGAACACTGAAGCTTTCTTT. Protein: CASSLWGWGGNTEAFF.

The chain carries TRBV9 and TRBJ1-6; 10 bases line up with TRBD1. CDR3 length equals 12 residues. The V gene's germline CDR1 is SGDLS and CDR2 YYNGEE. With V trimmed by 2 bases and J by 16 bases, 3 bases remained unmatched. CDR3 loop: CASSVTGGELHF. The CDR3 coding sequence is TGTGCCAGCAGCGTGACAGGGGGCGAGCTCCACTTT.

This chain connects TRBV19 to TRBJ2-7; 14 bases agree with TRBD2. Germline V gene lookup returns CDR1 LNHDA and CDR2 SQIVND (reference sequence). The V gene end was trimmed by 5 bases and the J gene end by 5 bases; junction bases not matched to a gene: 5. CDR3 length: 15 amino acids. CDR3 region: CASSPGLAGANEQYF. DNA for the CDR3: TGTGCCAGTAGTCCGGGACTAGCGGGAGCAAACGAGCAGTACTTC.

The J gene is TRBJ2-5, the V gene TRBV7-2; D is perhaps TRBD1 (7 bases). In germline, CDR1 is SGHTA, CDR2 FQGNSA. The V end lost 3 bases, the J end lost 4 bases, and 9 bases lay between the germline ends. This CDR3 region has 13 residues. The CDR3, as DNA: TGTGCCAGCAGCTTCCAGGGGGGAGAGACCCAGTACTTC. Translated, it gives CASSFQGGETQYF. The entire variable domain, with the rest obtained from reference TRBV7-2 and TRBJ2-5, is as follows: GAGVSQSPSNKVTEKGKDVELRCDPISGHTALYWYRQSLGQGLEFLIYFQGNSAPDKSGLPSDRFSAERTGGSVSTLTIQRTQQEDSAVYLCASSFQGGETQYFGPGTRLLVL.

For the CDR3, the DNA is TGCGCCAGCAGCCACTCCGGGACTAGCATGGGAGAGACCCAGTACTTC. Protein product: CASSHSGTSMGETQYF. This chain connects TRBV4-3 to TRBJ2-5, with TRBD2 matching over 9 bases. The CDR3 sequence is 16 residues long. Germline CDR1 is LGHNA and CDR2 is YSLEER. V shed 3 bases and J 4 bases; nucleotides not matched to a gene: 9.

The chain joins TRBV4-2 to TRBJ1-3; 7 bases are a match to TRBD1. Unmatched junction bases numbered 3, after V lost 5 bases and J lost 2 bases. CDR1 and CDR2 from the germline V gene are LGHNA and YNFKEQ. The CDR3 is made up of 14 amino acids. This CDR3 is CASSGTGAGNTIYF. The CDR3, as DNA: TGTGCCAGCAGCGGTACAGGGGCTGGAAACACCATATATTTT.

The chain has TRBV6-6 and TRBJ2-7; a weak D match, TRBD2 (6 bases). The CDR3 is 15 residues long. Germline V gene sequence: CDR1 MNHNY, CDR2 SVGAGI (reference sequence). Trimming removed 5 bases at V and 3 bases at J, with 17 bases between. The CDR3 is CASSLSTARGYEQYF. CDR3 DNA: TGTGCCAGCAGTCTTTCCACTGCGCGGGGCTACGAGCAGTACTTC.

Notes on this clone: A read error may account for a junction end that differs from germline. The CDR3 DNA sequence: TGTGCCAGTAGTATAGATAAGGTTAGGGCGGGGAGACTCTTC. Its protein product is CASSIDKVRAGRLF. The V and J genes are TRBV19 and TRBJ2-1, with D maybe TRBD2 (6 bases). The CDR3 totals 14 residues. In germline, CDR1 is LNHDA, CDR2 SQIVND (reference sequence).

This clone was observed a few times. The chain is built from TRBV4-3 and TRBJ2-5; D unresolved. The V end lost 4 bases, the J end lost 5 bases, and 17 bases lay between the germline ends. CDR3 length equals 15 residues. Germline V gene lookup returns CDR1 LGHNA and CDR2 YSLEER. CDR3 sequence reads: CASSRAAVADETQYF. The CDR3 DNA reads TGCGCCAGCAGCCGAGCCGCTGTTGCCGATGAGACCCAGTACTTC.

The V and J genes are TRBV5-3 and TRBJ1-1, with D possibly matching TRBD1 (5 bases). TRBV5-3 is an open reading frame whose function is uncertain. V was clipped by 1 base and J by 1 base, with 11 bases between them. This CDR3 region has 15 residues. This CDR3 is CARSLLGRRNTEAFF. CDR3 bases: TGTGCCAGAAGCTTGTTGGGGCGGAGGAACACTGAAGCTTTCTTT.

V gene TRBV29-1 combines with J gene TRBJ1-5; D is ambiguous. The CDR3 spans 13 residues. Germline loops: CDR1 SQVTM, CDR2 ANQGSEA. Trimming removed 0 bases at V and 2 bases at J, with 5 bases between. Here the CDR3 DNA reads TGCAGCGTTGAAGACGGAGGCAATCAGCCCCAGCATTTT. Residues: CSVEDGGNQPQHF.

The chain employs TRBV28 and TRBJ1-5; TRBD1 might be the D (5 bases). Germline loops: CDR1 MDHEN, CDR2 SYDVKM. The CDR3 is 15 residues long. Deletions cut 5 bases from V and 4 bases from J, with 15 bases between. The CDR3 coding sequence is TGTGCCAGCAGTATGGGACGGGGGTATAATCAGCCCCAGCATTTT. This translates into CASSMGRGYNQPQHF.

Only a few counts were recorded for this clone. The chain combines TRBV11-2 with TRBJ1-1; no reliable D call. In germline, CDR1 is SGHAT, CDR2 FQNNGV. Trimming took 1 base from V and 5 from J, leaving 11 bases between them. CDR3 size: 14 residues. CDR3 in DNA: TGTGCCAGCAGCTTAGTAGGAGTGTCTACTGAAGCTTTCTTT. This codes for CASSLVGVSTEAFF.

This clone was found a few times. The gene calls are TRBV7-8 and TRBJ2-2, with 8 bases aligning to TRBD2. The V segment lost 2 bases and the J segment 0 bases; nucleotides outside the gene matches: 5. Germline V gene data show CDR1 as SGHVS and CDR2 as FQNEAQ. CDR3 length: 17 residues. CDR3 bases: TGTGCCAGCAGCTTACGTCGGGGACTAGCGAACACCGGGGAGCTGTTTTTT. It codes for CASSLRRGLANTGELFF.

This clone was detected only once. V and J are TRBV7-9 and TRBJ2-7; D call uncertain. Germline V gene data show CDR1 as SEHNR and CDR2 as FQNEAQ (reference sequence). The V end lost 8 bases, the J end lost 2 bases, and 10 bases lay between the germline ends. CDR3 size: 12 residues. The CDR3 bases are TGTGCCAGCTCCCAGTTCCCCTACGAGCAGTACTTC. Its translation: CASSQFPYEQYF.